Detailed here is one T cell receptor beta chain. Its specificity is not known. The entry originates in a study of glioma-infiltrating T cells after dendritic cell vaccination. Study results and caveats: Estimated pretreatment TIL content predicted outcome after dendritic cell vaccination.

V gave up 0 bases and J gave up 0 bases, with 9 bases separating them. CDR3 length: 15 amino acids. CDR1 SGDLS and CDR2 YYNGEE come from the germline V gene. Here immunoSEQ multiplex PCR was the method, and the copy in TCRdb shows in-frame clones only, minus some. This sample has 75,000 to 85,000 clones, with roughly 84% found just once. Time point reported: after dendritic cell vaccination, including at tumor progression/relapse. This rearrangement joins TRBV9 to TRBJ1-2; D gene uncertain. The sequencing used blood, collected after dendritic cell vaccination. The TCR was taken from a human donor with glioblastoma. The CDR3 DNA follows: TGTGCCAGCAGCGTAGAAGGAGTCCCTAACTATGGCTACACCTTC. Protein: CASSVEGVPNYGYTF.